Below are 8 T cell receptor beta chains sequenced from a single sample in a study of CD8 T cells in ankylosing spondylitis. Their cognate antigens are unknown. Findings and limits, study-wide: Seven to nine highly homologous variants formed a TCR beta motif that appeared characteristic of ankylosing spondylitis blood.

TCRdb processed the 5' RACE reads anew with MiXCR; each CDR3 protein has one entry. In the table there are around 490,000 distinct CDR3 sequences, about 5.2% of which are singletons. Sample: blood, either unsorted or a sorted T cell fraction (not recorded which). The source is a male donor with ankylosing spondylitis.

The chain has TRBV20-1 and TRBJ2-7; D gene unclear. The CDR3 is 13 amino acids. Looked up from germline, CDR1 is DFQATT and CDR2 is SNEGSKA (reference sequence). Trimming removed 5 bases from V and 3 bases from J, with 14 bases in between. CDR3 sequence reads: CSASPPSVYEQYF. The CDR3 coding sequence is TGCAGTGCTTCTCCTCCCTCTGTCTACGAGCAGTACTTC.

This clonotype was picked up many times. This chain links TRBV29-1 with TRBJ2-3; D is unresolved. The germline CDR1 and CDR2 sequences are SQVTM and ANQGSEA. V lost 8 bases, J lost 1 base, and 16 bases lay in between. This CDR3 region has 14 residues. CDR3 DNA sequence: TGCAGCTCACGCGACCGAGTCCGCACAGATACGCAGTATTTT. Encoded protein: CSSRDRVRTDTQYF.

At least ten counts were recorded for this clonotype. The chain employs TRBV20-1 and TRBJ2-1, with 12 bases matching TRBD2. CDR1 and CDR2 from the germline V gene are DFQATT and SNEGSKA (reference sequence). The CDR3 length is 18 residues. Unmatched junction bases numbered 9, after V lost 3 bases and J lost 0 bases. The CDR3 DNA is TGCAGTGCTAGTATACTAGCGGGGGGCCCCAGCTCCTACAATGAGCAGTTCTTC. Amino acids: CSASILAGGPSSYNEQFF.

This clonotype was seen ten or more times. The chain uses TRBV5-1 and TRBJ2-2; D is unclear. The CDR3 sequence is 14 residues long. CDR1 is SGHRS, CDR2 YFSETQ, per germline. V dropped 5 bases and J dropped 2 bases, with 10 bases sitting between them. Here the CDR3 reads CASRTRTNTGELFF. The CDR3 DNA sequence: TGCGCCAGCAGAACCAGGACCAACACCGGGGAGCTGTTTTTT.

This clonotype was recorded many times. The chain combines TRBV20-1 with TRBJ2-3; 9 bases line up with TRBD1. The length of the CDR3 is 14 residues. Germline CDR1 is DFQATT and CDR2 is SNEGSKA (reference sequence). The trim removed 6 bases at V and 4 bases at J, leaving 8 bases unmatched. CDR3 region: CSAPTGGDSDTQYF. In nucleotides, the CDR3 is TGCAGTGCACCGACAGGGGGAGATTCAGATACGCAGTATTTT.

The chain recombines TRBV28 with TRBJ2-7, with D perhaps TRBD1 or TRBD2 (7 bases each). The V gene lost 8 bases and the J gene lost 3 bases, with 11 bases spanning the gap. CDR1 MDHEN and CDR2 SYDVKM come from the germline V gene. There are 12 residues in the CDR3. The CDR3 protein is CASQGGIYEQYF. In DNA form, the CDR3 reads TGTGCCAGCCAGGGGGGGATCTACGAGCAGTACTTC.

This clonotype was seen repeatedly, ten times or more. The rearrangement links TRBV7-9 to TRBJ2-2; possibly TRBD1 or TRBD2 for D (5 bases each). Trimming pared 5 bases from V and 1 base from J, leaving 17 bases between. This CDR3 has 17 residues. CDR1 is SEHNR, CDR2 FQNEAQ, per germline (reference sequence). The CDR3 nucleotides read TGTGCCAGCAGCGGCCCCGGGACCCTCAGGAACACCGGGGAGCTGTTTTTT. Translation: CASSGPGTLRNTGELFF.

This clonotype was counted ten times or more. V usage is TRBV5-1 and J usage is TRBJ1-5, with D unresolved. The CDR3 length is 15 residues. CDR1 and CDR2 from the germline V gene are SGHRS and YFSETQ. Trimming shortened V by 4 bases and J by 0 bases, and 11 bases separated the two germline ends. CDR3 sequence reads: CASSVSGGSNQPQHF. The CDR3 bases are TGCGCCAGCAGCGTATCAGGAGGTAGCAATCAGCCCCAGCATTTT. Based on the CDR3 plus reference TRBV5-1 and TRBJ1-5, the full variable domain is KAGVTQTPRYLIKTRGQQVTLSCSPISGHRSVSWYQQTPGQGLQFLFEYFSETQRNKGNFPGRFSGRQFSNSRSEMNVSTLELGDSALYLCASSVSGGSNQPQHFGDGTRLSIL.